Each of the 18 T cell receptor beta chains below was sequenced from the same sample in a study of molecular identifiers for immune sequencing clone quantification. TCRdb re-derived calls from the PCR reads in MiXCR, one entry per CDR3 protein. The sample lists 490,000 or so distinct CDR3 sequences, 20% to 25% occurring once. Sequencing used naive CD8+ T cells from blood, with Jurkat cell RNA spiked in. Subset reported: FACS-sorted CD8+CD4-CCR7+CD45RA+ naive T cells. These receptors were obtained from a human donor in good health. Some libraries in this study had Jurkat cell RNA spiked in.

On this clonotype itself: A much larger clone differs from this one at a single base, so this may be a read error. The rearrangement joins TRBV20-1 to TRBJ2-7, with TRBD2 matching 8 bases. J lost 1 base, V lost 5 bases, and 4 bases had no gene match. The length of the CDR3 is 13 residues. CDR1 DFQATT and CDR2 SNEGSKA come from the germline V gene (reference sequence). The CDR3 DNA follows: TGCAGTGCTCAGGGACTAGAGTCCTACGAGCAGTACTTC. Translating it yields CSAQGLESYEQYF.

This clonotype was found many times. The V call is TRBV13, the J call TRBJ2-5; D is undetermined. Germline V gene sequence: CDR1 PRHDT, CDR2 FYEKMQ (reference sequence). V was cut by 0 bases and J by 5 bases, with 10 bases left in between. The CDR3 sequence is 14 residues long. CDR3 loop: CASSLGPSGETQYF. CDR3 bases: TGTGCCAGCAGCTTAGGCCCCTCTGGGGAGACCCAGTACTTC.

This clonotype was observed many times. V and J are TRBV12-3 or TRBV12-4 and TRBJ2-5; 10 bases map to TRBD2. The junction had 14 bases not matched to a gene; V was cut back by 8 bases and J by 2 bases. The CDR3 is 17 residues long. This CDR3 reads CASSQGGLASGQETQYF. CDR3 coding DNA: TGTGCCAGCTCCCAAGGGGGACTAGCGAGCGGACAAGAGACCCAGTACTTC.

In the case of this clonotype: A much larger clone lies a single base off, so this may be a read error. The chain couples TRBV20-1 to TRBJ2-7, with 8 positions matching TRBD1. From germline, CDR1 is DFQATT and CDR2 SNEGSKA (reference sequence). The CDR3 loop spans 13 amino acids. CDR3 protein: CSAEVQGAYGQYF. The CDR3 DNA reads TGCAGTGCCGAGGTCCAGGGGGCCTACGGGCAGTACTTC.

This sequence joins TRBV4-1 and TRBJ1-5; D remains ambiguous. The germline V gene encodes CDR1 MGHRA and CDR2 YSYEKL. Trimming took 3 bases from V and 0 from J, leaving 12 bases between them. The length of the CDR3 is 16 residues. DNA for the CDR3: TGCGCCAGCAGCCAGAGTGCCGGGTATAGCAATCAGCCCCAGCATTTT. Its protein is CASSQSAGYSNQPQHF.

This clonotype was counted a few times. This sequence joins TRBV18 and TRBJ2-7; 8 bases match TRBD1. After removal of 3 bases from V and 6 bases from J, the junction contained 7 bases not matched to a gene. Germline CDR1 is KGHSH and CDR2 is LQKENI. The CDR3 has 14 residues. The CDR3 nucleotides read TGTGCCAGCTCACCCCCAGGACAGGGAGGCGAGCAGTACTTC. It encodes CASSPPGQGGEQYF.

This clonotype has ten or more counts. The V and J genes are TRBV6-2 or TRBV6-3 and TRBJ1-2; D unresolved. Trimming took 3 bases from V and 7 from J, leaving 9 bases between them. The CDR3 is made up of 12 amino acids. Germline CDR1 reads MNHEY; CDR2 reads SVGEGT. The CDR3 reads CASSYGEVGYTF. CDR3 sequence (DNA): TGTGCCAGCAGTTATGGCGAGGTTGGCTACACCTTC.

The J gene is TRBJ2-2, the V gene TRBV19; TRBD1 aligns across 7 bases. V shed 0 bases and J 0 bases; nucleotides not matched to a gene: 16. The CDR3 runs to 21 residues. Germline V gives CDR1 LNHDA, CDR2 SQIVND (reference sequence). In DNA, the CDR3 is TGTGCCAGTAGTATAGACGGCATTCAGGGGGTCCGGGGTGCGAACACCGGGGAGCTGTTTTTT. It translates to CASSIDGIQGVRGANTGELFF.

Only one count was recorded for this clonotype. Here the CDR3 DNA reads TGTGCCAGCAGTGAAACCCCAGGGGGGAACACTGAAGCTTTCTTT. This sequence encodes CASSETPGGNTEAFF. The rearrangement links TRBV6-4 to TRBJ1-1; 7 bases agree with TRBD1. This CDR3 spans 15 amino acids. The germline V gene has CDR1 MRHNA and CDR2 SNTAGT. J gave up 1 base and V 3 bases, and 5 bases lay outside the gene matches.

The rearrangement uses TRBV11-2 and TRBJ2-5; TRBD1 matches at 7 bases. The germline CDR1 and CDR2 sequences are SGHAT and FQNNGV. The CDR3 is 14 amino acids. V trimming: 5 bases; J trimming: 5 bases; junction bases outside the gene matches: 8. Here the CDR3 DNA reads TGTGCCAGCAGCCCTTGGACAGGAGAGGAGACCCAGTACTTC. Its protein product is CASSPWTGEETQYF.

This clonotype was found many times. The genes are TRBV27 and TRBJ2-7, with D perhaps TRBD1 or TRBD2 (5 bases each). This CDR3 comprises 13 residues. CDR1 MNHEY and CDR2 SMNVEV come from the germline V gene (reference sequence). V gave up 5 bases and J gave up 2 bases, with 10 bases separating them. The DNA of the CDR3 is TGTGCCAGCAGTCCCGGGGCAGCCTACGAGCAGTACTTC. Translation gives CASSPGAAYEQYF.

The chain has TRBV13 and TRBJ1-4; perhaps TRBD1 as D (5 bases). Trimming cost V 4 bases and J 6 bases, with 15 bases left between them. The germline CDR1 and CDR2 sequences are PRHDT and FYEKMQ (reference sequence). The CDR3 length is 15 residues. CDR3 DNA sequence: TGTGCCAGCAGCTGGAATCGCGGGGCGTATGAAAAACTGTTTTTT. This sequence encodes CASSWNRGAYEKLFF. Filled out from reference TRBV13 and TRBJ1-4, the complete variable domain reads AAGVIQSPRHLIKEKRETATLKCYPIPRHDTVYWYQQGPGQDPQFLISFYEKMQSDKGSIPDRFSAQQFSDYHSELNMSSLELGDSALYFCASSWNRGAYEKLFFGSGTQLSVL.

This clonotype was seen only a few times. This sequence joins TRBV6-6 and TRBJ2-7, with 7 nucleotides matching TRBD1. Germline V lookup: CDR1 MNHNY, CDR2 SVGAGI (reference sequence). The CDR3 has 16 residues. V was clipped by 4 bases and J by 2 bases; unmatched bases: 11. The CDR3 DNA reads TGTGCCAGCAGTTCAACCCCCGGACAGGCCGCCTACGAGCAGTACTTC. Protein product: CASSSTPGQAAYEQYF.

The V gene is TRBV7-9, the J gene TRBJ1-6; a weak D match, TRBD1 (5 bases). This CDR3 is built from 14 residues. Deletions cut 5 bases from V and 6 bases from J, with 11 bases between. CDR1 is SEHNR, CDR2 FQNEAQ, per germline (reference sequence). The CDR3 reads CASSETGTNSPLHF. The CDR3 region has the DNA TGTGCCAGCAGCGAAACCGGGACTAATTCACCCCTCCACTTT.

This clonotype showed up just a few times. The rearrangement uses TRBV6-5 and TRBJ2-1; TRBD2 matches 9 bases. V lost 6 bases, J lost 1 base, and 4 bases stayed unmatched. Germline loops: CDR1 MNHEY, CDR2 SVGAGI. This CDR3 is built from 15 residues. CDR3: CASSTLAGSYNEQFF. The CDR3 DNA reads TGTGCCAGCAGCACCCTAGCGGGATCCTACAATGAGCAGTTCTTC.

This clonotype has a handful of counts. The genes are TRBV4-2 and TRBJ1-1; 10 positions match TRBD1. Trimming cost V 0 bases and J 5 bases; bases outside gene matches: 6. There are 16 residues in the CDR3. Germline CDR1 and CDR2: LGHNA and YNFKEQ. The CDR3, as DNA: TGTGCCAGCAGCCAAGAGATTGGGACAGGGGTGACTGAAGCTTTCTTT. It codes for CASSQEIGTGVTEAFF.

The V gene is TRBV4-3, the J gene TRBJ2-1; the match to TRBD1 covers 10 bases. The V gene end was trimmed by 0 bases and the J gene end by 6 bases; junction bases not matched to a gene: 5. Germline V gene sequence: CDR1 LGHNA, CDR2 YSLEER. CDR3 length equals 16 residues. The DNA of the CDR3 is TGCGCCAGCAGCCAAGATGCCGGGACAGGGGTCAATGAGCAGTTCTTC. The encoded protein is CASSQDAGTGVNEQFF.

There are many counts of this clonotype. The chain links TRBV19 to TRBJ2-7, with TRBD2 matching 12 bases. CDR3 length: 14 residues. Germline V gives CDR1 LNHDA, CDR2 SQIVND (reference sequence). J lost 7 bases, V lost 10 bases, and 11 bases had no gene match. The CDR3 DNA reads TGTGCCACCCAGGCGACTAGCGGGAGTGAGGAGCAGTACTTC. Its protein is CATQATSGSEEQYF.